The subject of this entry is one TCR beta chain. There is no known antigen for this receptor. Per-nucleotide qualities are absent, and no much larger clonotype sits a single base away. For sorting, staining was performed with anti-CD3, anti-CD4, anti-CD8 and a Vbeta20 antibody from the IOTest Beta Mark kit on a FACSAria III, and a purity above 99% was achieved. Peripheral blood was collected in sodium heparin tubes and mononuclear cells were isolated by Ficoll-Paque PLUS density gradient centrifugation. Before TCRbeta deep sequencing, the CD4+ Vbeta20+, CD4+ Vbeta20-, and CD8+ T cell fractions were FACS-sorted. Genomic DNA was isolated and then used for the TCRbeta deep sequencing. TCRbeta CDR3 sequencing and initial data processing were performed as a commercial service with the immunoSEQ assay. As for how the authors treated the data: IMGT was used to annotate V, D, J genes, while reads were demultiplexed, adapter and primer sequences were stripped out, and similar clones were merged through frequency-ratio clustering. TCRdb provides this immuneACCESS table in a form limited to in-frame rearrangements. Some clones are lacking; in checked studies, under half of them reflect an unresolved V gene, and why the rest are absent is not known. Clonal size and the V and J genes are those of that table, whereas D and trimming came from the DNA. Here the sample has 13,000 or so clones; roughly 75% occur a single time. The ten largest clones add up to about a third of the sample.

This record belongs to a study of somatic mutations in T cells in chronic GVHD (dated by TCRdb to between 2020 and 2021). From a lookup of the germline V gene, CDR1 and CDR2 are MGHDK and SYGVNS. V is shortened by 2 bases, J by 5 bases, and the region joining them spans 10 bases. The CDR3 spans 13 residues, from the cysteine through the phenylalanine. Only the CDR3 portion is preserved as DNA: 39 bases, with reading frame beginning at the first base. The rearrangement joined TRBV25-1 to TRBJ2-7, and TRBD2 may be the D gene, going by 7 matching bases. The TCR originated in a male patient in his fifties with chronic graft-versus-host disease. Because of the transplant, the T cells may be the graft donor's rather than the patient's own. Specimen: Vbeta20-negative CD4+ T cells from blood. This sample's cell subset or site label indicates: CD4+ T cells sorted as TCR Vbeta20 negative by flow cytometry. Here is the DNA: TGTGCCAGCAGTGAACAGGGGAGGGACGAGCAGTACTTC. Its product reads: CASSEQGRDEQYF.